A selection of T cell receptor beta chains follows, all from one sample in a study of post-analysis software for immune sequencing data. TCRdb analysed the PCR reads with MiXCR anew, one entry per CDR3 protein. The table includes fewer than 850,000 distinct CDR3 sequences, around 46% detected once. Sequences were obtained from blood. All receptors derive from a girl aged 5-17 years with multiple sclerosis. Each CDR3 is given with its conserved first and last residue. D genes are given only for firm matches. Clone size is given for some rows only: seen once, a few or many times, or a class if the clone is expanded.

J | V | size | D | CDR3 | DNA
TRBJ2-1 | TRBV12-3/TRBV12-4 | few | - | CASSSRATPGFNEQFF | TGTGCCAGCAGTTCTAGAGCGACCCCGGGGTTCAATGAGCAGTTCTTC
TRBJ1-6 | TRBV20-1 | - | - | CSARDLRGQNSPLHF | TGCAGTGCTAGAGATCTCAGGGGTCAAAATTCACCCCTCCACTTT
TRBJ2-3 | TRBV20-1 | - | TRBD2 | CSARASGDTDTQYF | TGCAGTGCTAGAGCTAGCGGCGACACAGATACGCAGTATTTT
TRBJ1-2 | TRBV7-9 | few | TRBD1 | CASSLWGQGPYGYTF | TGTGCCAGCAGCTTATGGGGACAGGGGCCTTATGGCTACACCTTC
TRBJ2-7 | TRBV12-3/TRBV12-4 | - | - | CTSSWGRAYEQYF | TGTACCAGCAGTTGGGGCAGAGCCTACGAGCAGTACTTC
TRBJ1-1 | TRBV6-2/TRBV6-3 | - | - | CASSRDNSGTEAFF | TGTGCCAGCAGTCGGGACAATTCGGGAACTGAAGCTTTCTTT
TRBJ2-1 | TRBV6-1 | - | - | CASSEGHNLGGNERFF | TGTGCCAGCAGTGAAGGCCACAACCTGGGGGGTAATGAGCGGTTCTTC
TRBJ1-2 | TRBV7-9 | - | TRBD1 | CASSEQGAVGYGYTF | TGTGCCAGCAGCGAACAGGGGGCGGTGGGCTATGGCTACACCTTC
TRBJ1-5 | TRBV6-6 | once | - | CASSPKLNQPQHF | TGTGCCAGCAGTCCCAAACTAAATCAGCCCCAGCATTTT
TRBJ2-7 | TRBV28 | - | - | CATSGILEQYF | TGTGCCACTTCAGGGATCCTCGAGCAGTACTTC
TRBJ2-3 | TRBV4-3 | - | - | CASSQAKGGRSYTDTQYF | TGCGCCAGCAGCCAAGCCAAGGGGGGGAGGTCGTACACAGATACGCAGTATTTT
TRBJ2-1 | TRBV7-9 | - | - | CASRKASVNEQFF | TGTGCCAGTCGGAAAGCTAGCGTCAATGAGCAGTTCTTC
TRBJ2-5 | TRBV20-1 | few | TRBD2 | CSAREHRAGAQETQYF | TGCAGTGCTAGAGAACACCGAGCGGGAGCCCAAGAGACCCAGTACTTC
TRBJ2-1 | TRBV15 | - | - | CATSIERIANEQFF | TGTGCCACCAGCATCGAACGGATCGCCAATGAGCAGTTCTTC
TRBJ1-2 | TRBV20-1 | - | TRBD1 | CNARPLGTDYGYTF | TGCAATGCTAGACCCCTGGGGACAGACTATGGCTACACCTTC
TRBJ2-6 | TRBV21-1 | - | - | CASSRGTGANVLTF | TGTGCCAGCAGCAGGGGTACCGGGGCCAACGTCCTGACTTTC
TRBJ2-7 | TRBV20-1 | few | - | CSARPRSFSYEQYF | TGCAGTGCTAGGCCCAGGTCCTTCTCCTACGAGCAGTACTTC
TRBJ2-7 | TRBV12-3/TRBV12-4 | - | TRBD1 | CASSFRRARWDRFLHEQYF | TGTGCCAGCAGTTTCCGCCGGGCTCGGTGGGACAGGTTCCTCCACGAGCAGTACTTC
TRBJ2-7 | TRBV20-1 | - | - | CSARPGYSYEQYF | TGCAGTGCTAGACCAGGATATTCCTACGAGCAGTACTTC
TRBJ2-1 | TRBV6-5 | - | - | CASSYFGAANRDNEQFF | TGTGCCAGCAGTTACTTTGGAGCCGCCAATAGGGACAATGAGCAGTTCTTC
TRBJ2-7 | TRBV6-1 | - | - | CASSEAWQAGYEQYF | TGTGCCAGCAGTGAAGCGTGGCAGGCGGGCTACGAGCAGTACTTC
TRBJ2-3 | TRBV6-2/TRBV6-3 | few | - | CASSYYRVADTQYF | TGTGCCAGCAGTTATTACAGGGTAGCAGATACGCAGTATTTT
TRBJ2-4 | TRBV13 | - | - | CASSPSTDSEQYF | TGTGCCAGCAGCCCCTCGACAGACTCGGAGCAGTACTTC
TRBJ2-1 | TRBV7-6 | - | TRBD2 | CASGVREFFDEQFF | TGTGCCAGCGGGGTGCGGGAGTTTTTCGATGAGCAGTTCTTC
TRBJ2-7 | TRBV10-3 | - | TRBD1 | CAISDDRGHPYEQYF | TGTGCCATCAGTGATGACAGGGGGCATCCCTACGAGCAGTACTTC
TRBJ2-5 | TRBV29-1 | few | - | CSVETLGGRETQYF | TGCAGCGTTGAAACCCTCGGGGGGCGAGAGACCCAGTACTTC
TRBJ2-1 | TRBV12-3/TRBV12-4 | - | TRBD2 | CASTNPGTSGSGEQFF | TGTGCCAGCACCAACCCAGGGACTAGCGGGAGTGGTGAGCAGTTCTTC
TRBJ2-3 | TRBV20-1 | - | TRBD1 | CSARKGAADTQYF | TGCAGTGCCCGGAAGGGGGCGGCAGATACGCAGTATTTT
TRBJ1-2 | TRBV11-3 | few | - | CASSRGTGQGYTF | TGTGCCAGCAGCCGAGGGACGGGACAAGGCTACACCTTC
TRBJ2-7 | TRBV5-6 | - | TRBD1 | CASSLPGTGTNEQYF | TGTGCCAGCAGCTTGCCCGGGACAGGGACAAACGAGCAGTACTTC
TRBJ2-3 | TRBV29-1 | - | - | CSVARGTSDTQYF | TGCAGCGTTGCCCGCGGGACTTCAGATACGCAGTATTTT
TRBJ2-6 | TRBV19 | - | - | CASIGSSGANVLTF | TGTGCCAGTATAGGAAGCTCTGGGGCCAACGTCCTGACTTTC
TRBJ2-3 | TRBV21-1 | few | - | CASSKVRSGRTSTDTQYF | TGTGCCAGCAGCAAAGTGCGAAGCGGTCGAACTAGCACAGATACGCAGTATTTT
TRBJ2-1 | TRBV12-3/TRBV12-4 | few | TRBD2 | CASRAVGGGPYNEQFF | TGTGCCAGCCGAGCAGTTGGGGGAGGGCCCTACAATGAGCAGTTCTTC
TRBJ2-7 | TRBV28 | few | - | CASSFPYYEQYF | TGTGCCAGCAGTTTTCCCTACTACGAGCAGTACTTC
TRBJ1-1 | TRBV7-9 | - | - | CASSPVGGVTEAFF | TGTGCCAGCAGCCCCGTAGGAGGGGTTACTGAAGCTTTCTTT
TRBJ2-3 | TRBV3-1 | - | - | CASSQDLGVDTQYF | TGTGCCAGCAGCCAAGATTTGGGTGTCGATACGCAGTATTTT
TRBJ2-4 | TRBV6-5 | - | TRBD2 | CASSQGRDIQYF | TGTGCCAGCAGCCAAGGGAGGGACATTCAGTACTTC
TRBJ2-6 | TRBV3-1 | once | - | CASSQVEGLRSGANVLTF | TGTGCCAGCAGCCAAGTAGAGGGCCTCCGCTCTGGGGCCAACGTCCTGACTTTC
TRBJ2-5 | TRBV2 | - | TRBD1 | CASRVTGAETQYF | TGTGCCAGCAGGGTTACAGGGGCCGAGACCCAGTACTTC
TRBJ2-3 | TRBV7-9 | - | - | CASSLSARGPDTQYF | TGTGCCAGCAGCTTGTCCGCGAGGGGCCCAGATACGCAGTATTTT
TRBJ2-6 | TRBV27 | - | - | CASRDLAGANVLTF | TGTGCCAGCAGGGATTTGGCTGGGGCCAACGTCCTGACTTTC
TRBJ2-5 | TRBV20-1 | few | TRBD2 | CSAIATSGRGETQYF | TGCAGTGCTATAGCTACTAGCGGACGAGGGGAGACCCAGTACTTC
TRBJ2-1 | TRBV27 | - | TRBD2 | CASSLWLAGSNEQFF | TGTGCCAGCAGTTTATGGCTAGCGGGTAGCAATGAGCAGTTCTTC
TRBJ2-3 | TRBV12-3/TRBV12-4 | - | - | CASSYRFGADAQYF | TGTGCCAGCAGTTACCGGTTCGGCGCAGATGCGCAGTATTTT
TRBJ2-1 | TRBV30 | many | TRBD2 | CAWSLLVRESEQFF | TGTGCCTGGAGTTTACTGGTGCGGGAGAGTGAGCAGTTCTTC
TRBJ2-7 | TRBV27 | few | TRBD2 | CASSPPSGPYEQYF | TGTGCCAGCAGTCCTCCTAGCGGACCCTACGAGCAGTACTTC
TRBJ2-1 | TRBV20-1 | - | - | CSATSDPSNEQFF | TGCAGTGCTACTAGCGATCCCTCCAATGAGCAGTTCTTC
TRBJ2-2 | TRBV4-2 | - | - | CASSLQLRTNTGELFF | TGTGCCAGCAGCCTGCAATTACGTACGAACACCGGGGAGCTGTTTTTT
TRBJ1-2 | TRBV29-1 | - | - | CSVDTGYTF | TGCAGCGTGGACACGGGCTACACCTTC
TRBJ2-1 | TRBV15 | - | TRBD2 | CATSRDIAGYNEQFF | TGTGCCACCAGCAGAGACATAGCGGGATACAATGAGCAGTTCTTC
TRBJ2-5 | TRBV14 | - | - | CASSQVHGPSGTQYF | TGTGCCAGCAGCCAAGTACACGGCCCCTCCGGGACCCAGTACTTC
TRBJ2-1 | TRBV5-1 | - | - | CASSLEGARAGLSYNEQFF | TGCGCCAGCAGCTTGGAAGGGGCGAGAGCGGGTCTATCCTACAATGAGCAGTTCTTC
TRBJ1-5 | TRBV7-9 | - | TRBD1 | CASPEGGDQPQHF | TGTGCCAGCCCGGAAGGGGGCGATCAGCCCCAGCATTTT
TRBJ2-1 | TRBV11-1 | few | - | CASSLANRGLEQFF | TGTGCCAGCAGCTTAGCTAATCGGGGGCTTGAGCAGTTCTTC
TRBJ1-2 | TRBV28 | few | - | CASSSPLAVGYTF | TGTGCCAGCAGTTCCCCCTTGGCGGTTGGCTACACCTTC
TRBJ2-7 | TRBV6-5 | few | - | CASTPGRQPYEQYF | TGTGCCAGCACCCCCGGGCGACAGCCCTACGAGCAGTACTTC
TRBJ2-1 | TRBV5-1 | - | - | CASSLEERRLYNEQFF | TGCGCCAGCAGCTTGGAGGAGCGGAGGCTCTACAATGAGCAGTTCTTC